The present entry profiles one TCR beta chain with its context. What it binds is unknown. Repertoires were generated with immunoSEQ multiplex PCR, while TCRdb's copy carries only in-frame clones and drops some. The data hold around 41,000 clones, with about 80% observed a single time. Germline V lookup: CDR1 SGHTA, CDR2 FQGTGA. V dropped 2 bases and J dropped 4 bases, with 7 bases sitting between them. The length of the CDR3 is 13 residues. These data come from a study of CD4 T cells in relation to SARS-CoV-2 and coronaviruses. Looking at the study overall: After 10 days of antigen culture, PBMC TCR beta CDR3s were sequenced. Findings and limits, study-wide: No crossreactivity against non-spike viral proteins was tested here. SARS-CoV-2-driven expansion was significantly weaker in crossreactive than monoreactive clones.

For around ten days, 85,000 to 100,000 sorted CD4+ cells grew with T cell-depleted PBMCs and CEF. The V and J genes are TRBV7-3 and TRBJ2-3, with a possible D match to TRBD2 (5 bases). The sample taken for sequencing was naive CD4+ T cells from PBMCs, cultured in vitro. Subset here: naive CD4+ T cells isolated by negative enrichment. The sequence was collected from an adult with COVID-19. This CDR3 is CASSLLSADTQYF. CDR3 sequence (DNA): TGTGCCAGCAGCTTACTTAGCGCAGATACGCAGTATTTT.